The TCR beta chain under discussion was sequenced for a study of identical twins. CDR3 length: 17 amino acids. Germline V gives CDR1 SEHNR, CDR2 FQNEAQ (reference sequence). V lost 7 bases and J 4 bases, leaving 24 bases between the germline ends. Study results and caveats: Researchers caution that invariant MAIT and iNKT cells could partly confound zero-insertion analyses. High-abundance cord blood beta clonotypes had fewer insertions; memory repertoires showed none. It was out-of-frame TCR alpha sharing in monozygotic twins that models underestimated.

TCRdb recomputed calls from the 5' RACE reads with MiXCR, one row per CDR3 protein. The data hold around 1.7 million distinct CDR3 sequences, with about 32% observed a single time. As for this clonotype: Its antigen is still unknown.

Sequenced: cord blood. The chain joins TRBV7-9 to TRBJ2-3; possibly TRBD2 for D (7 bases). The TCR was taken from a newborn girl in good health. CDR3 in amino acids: CASNNLEGGGSSDTQYF. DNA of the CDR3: TGTGCCAGCAACAATTTGGAGGGGGGGGGTTCGTCAGATACGCAGTATTTT.